The 4 T cell receptor beta chains below were found in one sample sequenced in a study of blood T cell repertoires in COVID-19. Profiled with immunoSEQ multiplex PCR; TCRdb holds only in-frame clones, not every one. This sample yields some 200,000 clones, of which around 80% are seen a single time; approximately 7.2% belongs to the top ten. Sequenced material: peripheral blood. The origin of the receptors is a woman in her seventies with acute or convalescent COVID-19.

The chain combines TRBV19 with TRBJ2-1, with TRBD2 matching over 9 bases. The CDR3 sequence is 13 residues long. The germline CDR1 and CDR2 sequences are LNHDA and SQIVND (reference sequence). Trimming cost V 5 bases and J 8 bases; bases outside gene matches: 4. The CDR3 here is CASSGRLADEQFF. In nucleotides, the CDR3 is TGTGCCAGTAGTGGGCGACTAGCGGATGAGCAGTTCTTC.

This chain uses TRBV3-1 (or the pseudogene TRBV3-2) with TRBJ1-3, with D possibly being TRBD1 (5 bases). The CDR3 covers 18 residues. Trimming left V 3 bases short and J 0 bases short, with 18 bases between. Germline V gene data show CDR1 as LGHDT and CDR2 as YNNKEL (reference sequence). CDR3 DNA: TGTGCCAGCAGCCATACAGGAGGGGCACCCCTCTCTGGAAACACCATATATTTT. Protein: CASSHTGGAPLSGNTIYF.

The chain employs TRBV11-2 and TRBJ2-5; 10 nucleotides align to TRBD2. Germline CDR1 and CDR2: SGHAT and FQNNGV. V lost 5 bases and J lost 5; bases outside the gene matches: 8. The CDR3 length is 15 residues. The chain's CDR3 is CASSPSSGGLETQYF. The CDR3 DNA follows: TGTGCCAGCAGCCCTAGTAGCGGGGGGTTGGAGACCCAGTACTTC.

The V and J genes are TRBV27 and TRBJ1-2, with D possibly TRBD1 on 5 matching bases. V dropped 5 bases and J dropped 4 bases, with 14 bases sitting between them. The CDR3 is 14 amino acids. In germline, CDR1 is MNHEY, CDR2 SMNVEV (reference sequence). The chain's CDR3 is CASSGGGTSYGYTF. The DNA of the CDR3 is TGTGCCAGCAGTGGGGGGGGGACCTCCTATGGCTACACCTTC.